This entry lists 5 T cell receptor beta chains sequenced from one sample in a study of beta chain features in type 1 diabetes. Expressed TCRB transcripts got sequenced, as all isolated RNA was reverse transcribed. Profiling relied on immunoSEQ multiplex PCR, and the TCRdb table lists in-frame clones only, not all of them. The table records over 600,000 clones, roughly an eighth of them present only once. These receptors are not linked to any known antigen. Study outcomes and limitations: Significant though moderate, a shortening of TCRB CDR3s appeared in all four CD4+ subsets of Type 1 diabetes patients.

The sample consisted of naive CD4+ T cells from blood. Receptor source: a young man with type 1 diabetes.

This clone turned up a few times. The CDR3 spells CSVGGPGGNTIYF. The CDR3 DNA reads TGCAGCGTTGGAGGTCCGGGCGGAAACACCATATATTTT. The chain uses TRBV29-1 and TRBJ1-3; D gene unclear. V was cut by 4 bases and J by 4 bases, with 11 bases left in between. CDR1 SQVTM and CDR2 ANQGSEA come from the germline V gene. The CDR3 length is 13 residues.

The chain combines TRBV7-2 with TRBJ2-3; 10 bases are shared with TRBD2. Germline V gene data show CDR1 as SGHTA and CDR2 as FQGNSA. The CDR3 consists of 14 residues. J lost 6 bases, V lost 3 bases, and 3 bases had no gene match. In nucleotides, the CDR3 is TGTGCCAGCAGCTTTAGCGGGGGGCTGGATACGCAGTATTTT. It yields the protein CASSFSGGLDTQYF.

The chain couples TRBV29-1 to TRBJ2-3, with TRBD1 matching 7 bases. This CDR3 region has 12 residues. The V gene end was trimmed by 5 bases and the J gene end by 3 bases; junction bases not matched to a gene: 2. Germline lookup yields CDR1 SQVTM and CDR2 ANQGSEA. The CDR3: CSVPTGTDTQYF. The CDR3 DNA sequence: TGCAGCGTTCCGACAGGGACAGATACGCAGTATTTT.

V gene TRBV6-5 combines with J gene TRBJ1-5; the D is unclear. V shed 0 bases and J shed 5 bases, with 11 bases lying between them. Germline CDR1 is MNHEY and CDR2 is SVGAGI. This CDR3 has 15 amino acids. The CDR3, as DNA: TGTGCCAGCAGTTACTCGAGTGCGAGAGATCAGCCCCAGCATTTT. Residues: CASSYSSARDQPQHF.

This clone was found a few times. V usage is TRBV20-1 and J usage is TRBJ2-7; no definite D call. V lost 0 bases and J 7 bases, leaving 7 bases between the germline ends. The CDR3 loop spans 11 amino acids. Per the germline V gene, CDR1 is DFQATT and CDR2 is SNEGSKA (reference sequence). CDR3 sequence: CSARDPQEQYF. The DNA of the CDR3 is TGCAGTGCTAGAGATCCCCAGGAGCAGTACTTC.